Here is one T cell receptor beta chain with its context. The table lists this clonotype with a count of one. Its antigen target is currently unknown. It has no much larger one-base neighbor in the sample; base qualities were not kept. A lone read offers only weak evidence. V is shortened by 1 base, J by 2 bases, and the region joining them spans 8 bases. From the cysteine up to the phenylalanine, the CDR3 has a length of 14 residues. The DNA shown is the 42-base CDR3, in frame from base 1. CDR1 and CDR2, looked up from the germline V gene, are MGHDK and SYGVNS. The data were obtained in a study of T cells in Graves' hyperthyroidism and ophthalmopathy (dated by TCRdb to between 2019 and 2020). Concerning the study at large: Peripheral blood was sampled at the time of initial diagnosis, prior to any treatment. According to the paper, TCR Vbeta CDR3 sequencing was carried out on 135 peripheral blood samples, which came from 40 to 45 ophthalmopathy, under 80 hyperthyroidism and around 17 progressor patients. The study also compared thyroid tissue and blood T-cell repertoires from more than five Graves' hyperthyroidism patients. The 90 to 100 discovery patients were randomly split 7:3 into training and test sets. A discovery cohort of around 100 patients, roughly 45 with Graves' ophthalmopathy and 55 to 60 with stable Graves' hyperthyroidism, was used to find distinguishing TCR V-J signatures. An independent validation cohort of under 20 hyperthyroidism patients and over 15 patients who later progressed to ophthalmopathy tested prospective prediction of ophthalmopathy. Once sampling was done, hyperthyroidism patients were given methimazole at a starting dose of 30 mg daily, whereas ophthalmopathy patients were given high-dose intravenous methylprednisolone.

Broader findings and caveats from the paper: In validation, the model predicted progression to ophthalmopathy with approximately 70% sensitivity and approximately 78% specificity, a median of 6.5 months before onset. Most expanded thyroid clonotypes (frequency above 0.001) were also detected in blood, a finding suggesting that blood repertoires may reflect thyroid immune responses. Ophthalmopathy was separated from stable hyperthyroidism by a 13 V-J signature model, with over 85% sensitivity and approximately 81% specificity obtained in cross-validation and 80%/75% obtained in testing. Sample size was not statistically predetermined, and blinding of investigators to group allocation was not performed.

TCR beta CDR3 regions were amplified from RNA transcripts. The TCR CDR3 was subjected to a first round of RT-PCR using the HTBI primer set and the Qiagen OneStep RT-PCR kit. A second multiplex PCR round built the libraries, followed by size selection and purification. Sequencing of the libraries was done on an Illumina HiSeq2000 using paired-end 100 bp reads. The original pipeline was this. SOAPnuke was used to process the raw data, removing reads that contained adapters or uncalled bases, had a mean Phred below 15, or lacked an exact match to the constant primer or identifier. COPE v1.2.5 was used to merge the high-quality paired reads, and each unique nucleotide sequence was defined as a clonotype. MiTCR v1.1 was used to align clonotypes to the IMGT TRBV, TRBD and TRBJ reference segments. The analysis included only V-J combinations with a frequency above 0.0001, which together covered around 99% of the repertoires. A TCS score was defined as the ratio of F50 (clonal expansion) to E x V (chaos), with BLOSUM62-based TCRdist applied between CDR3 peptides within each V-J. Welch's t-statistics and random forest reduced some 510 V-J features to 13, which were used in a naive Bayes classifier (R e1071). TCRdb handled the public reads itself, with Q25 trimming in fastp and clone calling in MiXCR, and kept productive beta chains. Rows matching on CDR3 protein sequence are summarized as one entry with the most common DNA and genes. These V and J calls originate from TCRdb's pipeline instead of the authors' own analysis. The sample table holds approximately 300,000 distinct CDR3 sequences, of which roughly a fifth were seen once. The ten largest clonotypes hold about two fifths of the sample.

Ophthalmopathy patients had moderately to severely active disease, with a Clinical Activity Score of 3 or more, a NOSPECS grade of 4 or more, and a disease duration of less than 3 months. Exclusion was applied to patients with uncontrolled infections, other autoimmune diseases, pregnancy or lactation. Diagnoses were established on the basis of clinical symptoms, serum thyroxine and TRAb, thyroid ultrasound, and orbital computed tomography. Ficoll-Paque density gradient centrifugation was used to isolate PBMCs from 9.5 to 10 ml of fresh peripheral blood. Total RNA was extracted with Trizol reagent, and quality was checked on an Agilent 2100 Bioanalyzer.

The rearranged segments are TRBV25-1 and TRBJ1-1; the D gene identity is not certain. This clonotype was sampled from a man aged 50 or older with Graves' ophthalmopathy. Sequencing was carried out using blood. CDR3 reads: CASSESARNTEAFF. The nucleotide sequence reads TGTGCCAGCAGTGAATCAGCGAGAAACACTGAAGCTTTCTTT.